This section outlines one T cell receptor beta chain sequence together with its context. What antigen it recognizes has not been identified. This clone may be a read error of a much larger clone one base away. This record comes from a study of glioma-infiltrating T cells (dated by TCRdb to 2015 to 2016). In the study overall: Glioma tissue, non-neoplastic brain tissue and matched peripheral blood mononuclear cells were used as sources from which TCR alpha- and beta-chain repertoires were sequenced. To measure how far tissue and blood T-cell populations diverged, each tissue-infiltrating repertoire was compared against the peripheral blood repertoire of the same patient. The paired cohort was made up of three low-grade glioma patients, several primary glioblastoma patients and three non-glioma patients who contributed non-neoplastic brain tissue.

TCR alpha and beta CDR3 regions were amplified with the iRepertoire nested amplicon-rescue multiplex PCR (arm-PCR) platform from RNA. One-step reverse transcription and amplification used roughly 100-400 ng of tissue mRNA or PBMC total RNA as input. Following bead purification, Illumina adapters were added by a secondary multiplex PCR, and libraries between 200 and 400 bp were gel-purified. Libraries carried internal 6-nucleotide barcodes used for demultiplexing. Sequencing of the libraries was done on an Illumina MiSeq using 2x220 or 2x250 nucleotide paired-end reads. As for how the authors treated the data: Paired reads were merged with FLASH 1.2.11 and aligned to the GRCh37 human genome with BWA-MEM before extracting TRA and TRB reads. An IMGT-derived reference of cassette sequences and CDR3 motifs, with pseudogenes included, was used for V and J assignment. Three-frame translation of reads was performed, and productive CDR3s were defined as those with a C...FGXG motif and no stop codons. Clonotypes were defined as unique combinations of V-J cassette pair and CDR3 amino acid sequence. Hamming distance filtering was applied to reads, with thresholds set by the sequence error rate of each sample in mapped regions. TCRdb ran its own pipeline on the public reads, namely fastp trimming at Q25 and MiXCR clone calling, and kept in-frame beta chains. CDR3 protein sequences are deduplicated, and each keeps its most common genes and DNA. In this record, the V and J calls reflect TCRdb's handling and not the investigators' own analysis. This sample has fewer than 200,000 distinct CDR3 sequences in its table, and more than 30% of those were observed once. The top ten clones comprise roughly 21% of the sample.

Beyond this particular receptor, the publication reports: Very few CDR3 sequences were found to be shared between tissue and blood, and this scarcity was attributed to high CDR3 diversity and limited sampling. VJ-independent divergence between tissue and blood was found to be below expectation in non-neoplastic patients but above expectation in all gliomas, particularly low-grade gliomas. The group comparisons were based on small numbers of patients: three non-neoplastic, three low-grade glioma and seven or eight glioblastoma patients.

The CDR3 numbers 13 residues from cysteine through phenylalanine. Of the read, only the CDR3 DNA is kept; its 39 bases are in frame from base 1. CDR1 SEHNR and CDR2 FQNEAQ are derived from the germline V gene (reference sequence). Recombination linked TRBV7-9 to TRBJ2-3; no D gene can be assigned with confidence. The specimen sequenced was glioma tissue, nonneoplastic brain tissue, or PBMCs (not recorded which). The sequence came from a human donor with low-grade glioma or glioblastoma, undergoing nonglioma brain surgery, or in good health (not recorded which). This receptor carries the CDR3 CSSSPGNTDTQYF. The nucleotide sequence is TGTTCCAGCAGCCCCGGAAACACAGATACGCAGTATTTT.